Listed below are T cell receptor beta chains from one sample, sequenced in a study of T cells after posttransplantation cyclophosphamide. Method: immunoSEQ multiplex PCR; TCRdb's copy keeps in-frame clones and lacks some. Among tens of thousands of clones listed, 94% were seen once. Sample: PBMCs. The receptors were sampled from a woman in her twenties or thirties in good health and a related stem cell transplant donor. CDR3s include the opening cysteine and the closing phenylalanine or tryptophan. D genes are given only for firm matches. Where a row states a size, it is once, few, many or the class of an expanded clone; other rows omit it.

abundance	v_gene	j_gene	d_gene	CDR3nt	CDR3aa
-	TRBV11-2	TRBJ2-2	-	TGTGCCAGCAGCTTCCGTGGGGGGGCCGCGACCGGGGAGCTGTTTTTT	CASSFRGGAATGELFF
-	TRBV10-3	TRBJ2-2	TRBD1	TGTGCCATCAGACCGGGACAGGGGTTATCCGGGGAGCTGTTTTTT	CAIRPGQGLSGELFF
-	TRBV7-8	TRBJ2-5	TRBD2	TGTGCCAGCAGCTTAGCGGCAAGCGGGGGAGAGACCCAGTACTTC	CASSLAASGGETQYF
once	TRBV7-6	TRBJ1-6	-	TGTGCCAGCAGCTTAGCGGGAGGGTTGAATTCACCCCTCCACTTT	CASSLAGGLNSPLHF
-	TRBV19	TRBJ2-7	TRBD1	TGTGCCAGTAGTACGACCGGGACAGGGGGATACGAGCAGTACTTC	CASSTTGTGGYEQYF
-	TRBV2	TRBJ1-1	-	TGTGCCAGCAGTGGGGGCGACACTGAAGCTTTCTTT	CASSGGDTEAFF
-	TRBV6-5	TRBJ1-3	-	TGTGCCACAGGCATAGATGGAAACACCATATATTTT	CATGIDGNTIYF
once	TRBV4-2	TRBJ1-2	-	TGTGCCAGCAGCCAAGATTGGCGCGGGGCTACGGACTACACCTTC	CASSQDWRGATDYTF
-	TRBV9	TRBJ1-2	-	TGTGCCAGCAGCGAGGGGATATATAACTATGGCTACACCTTC	CASSEGIYNYGYTF
-	TRBV15	TRBJ2-1	TRBD1	TGTGCCACCAGCAGAGACAGGGGGCGAGGAGTTAATGAGCAGTTCTTC	CATSRDRGRGVNEQFF